Below, one T cell receptor beta chain is given with its context. What antigen it recognizes has not been identified. Base qualities are not provided; no much larger clone lies one nucleotide away. The data were taken from a study of blood T cell repertoires in COVID-19 (dated by TCRdb to 2018 to 2020). For the study in its entirety: Samples covering the acute and convalescent phases of COVID-19 were provided by collaborators in the United States, Italy and Spain. The material from the prospective study consisted of cDNA or gDNA derived from T cells, B-cell-depleted T cells, or PBMCs. Subjects who had been exposed to COVID-19, were actively infected with it, or had recovered from it provided the deeply sampled blood TCRbeta repertoires that made up the dataset. A freely available public database, intended as a resource for researchers studying the immune response to SARS-CoV-2, is where the repertoires were released. Samples came from the ongoing ImmuneRACE study (first 160 participants) plus 1,254 subjects from 6 global collaborators. The sample metadata nearly always contained a de-identified subject ID, COVID-19 status, age in years and sex. Where available, HLA class I and class II types were obtained from metadata supplied by the sample provider rather than from assay-based typing.

Study-level results and caveats: The quantity of clinical and demographic metadata differed by source and by participant and was supplied without curation.

In Seattle, one collaborating source enrolled patients while the infection was active and tracked those patients longitudinally over the course of disease. The collaborating institutions used their own protocols to collect whole blood in K2EDTA tubes. For TCRbeta analysis, collaborators shipped samples in one of three forms: frozen whole blood, isolated PBMCs, or DNA extracted from either of those sample types. From cysteine to phenylalanine, the CDR3 is 14 amino acids long. Only the CDR3 DNA is retained, 42 bases long and in frame from the first base. From a lookup of the germline V gene, CDR1 and CDR2 are MNHEY and SVGAGI. The V and J ends are trimmed by 2 bases and 7 bases, leaving 14 bases between them. The immunoSEQ Assay, a bias-controlled multiplex PCR, was used to amplify TCRbeta CDR3 regions from genomic DNA. The original pipeline was this. Within the assay, amplification of reference gene primers was used to estimate how many nucleated cells each sample contained. To quantify the absolute abundance of each unique TCRbeta CDR3 rearrangement, sequence reads were collapsed and filtered. For each sample, productive Simpson clonality was calculated as the square root of Simpson's diversity index over productive rearrangements. TCRdb took over this immuneACCESS table, retaining in-frame rearrangements with V and J assigned. Such tables are incomplete; in checked studies, under half of the missing clones stem from an unresolved V gene, and the remainder is unexplained. V and J calls plus clone size are reproduced from that table; the DNA served to infer D and trimming. The sample yields about 410,000 clones; 75% to 90% were counted once. 1.5% to 1.9% of the sample is in the top ten clones.

Input material: peripheral blood. The chain links TRBV6-5 with TRBJ1-1; TRBD1 could be the D gene, as 6 bases match. The source of this sequence is a woman between 40 and 50 years old with COVID-19, enrolled during active disease. The CDR3: CASSYGGGGIEAFF. The DNA reads as follows: TGTGCCAGCAGTTACGGCGGGGGCGGGATTGAAGCTTTCTTT.